This T cell receptor beta chain was observed in a study of blood T cell repertoires in COVID-19. Across the whole study: The study drew acute and convalescent COVID-19 samples from the United States, Italy and Spain. Sources were T cells, B-cell-depleted T cells, or PBMCs; the material itself was cDNA or gDNA.

Authors' data handling: Amplification of reference gene primers was used by the study to estimate nucleated cell counts. Generated by immunoSEQ multiplex PCR, the TCRdb table keeps only in-frame clones and is missing some. The V and J calls and clone size come from that table; D and trimming were worked out from the DNA. The sample records approximately 280,000 clones, 75% to 90% being singletons. With 1 base clipped from V and 0 bases from J, the junction kept 4 bases outside the gene matches. Germline values: CDR1 SGHTA, CDR2 FQGNSA. The CDR3 totals 16 residues. Sequencing was carried out using peripheral blood. This sequence joins TRBV7-2 and TRBJ2-7, with 9 bases that match TRBD2. This clonotype was sampled from a woman between 65 and 79 years old with acute or convalescent COVID-19. CDR3 sequence: CASSLGSSGSSYEQYF. The CDR3 DNA reads as TGTGCCAGCAGCTTAGGTAGTAGCGGGAGCTCCTACGAGCAGTACTTC.